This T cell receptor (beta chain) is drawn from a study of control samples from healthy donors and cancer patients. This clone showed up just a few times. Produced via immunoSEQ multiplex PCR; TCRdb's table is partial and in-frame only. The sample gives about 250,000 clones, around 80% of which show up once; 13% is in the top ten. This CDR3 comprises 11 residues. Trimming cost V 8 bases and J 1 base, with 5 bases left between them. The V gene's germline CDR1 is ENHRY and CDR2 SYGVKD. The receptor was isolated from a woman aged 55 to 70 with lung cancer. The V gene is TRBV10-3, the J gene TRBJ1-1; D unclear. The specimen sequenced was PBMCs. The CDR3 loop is CAIGGNTEAFF. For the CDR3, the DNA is TGTGCCATCGGAGGGAACACTGAAGCTTTCTTT.